Listed here is a single T cell receptor (beta chain). This sample is drawn from a study of blood T cell repertoires in COVID-19. The method was immunoSEQ multiplex PCR; TCRdb's version includes in-frame clones alone and lacks a portion of them. Of 50,000 to 65,000 clones listed, more than 55% are singletons. With 5 bases removed from V and 5 bases from J, the gap between germline ends came to 14 bases. CDR3 size: 15 residues. Per the germline V gene, CDR1 is KGHDR and CDR2 is SFDVKD. The receptor was derived from a woman in her sixties or seventies who had been exposed to COVID-19. The source material was PBMCs or T cells enriched from blood (not recorded which). The gene calls are TRBV24-1 and TRBJ1-4; a possible D gene is TRBD1 (6 bases). CDR3 loop: CATSGQQGQNEKLFF. In DNA form, the CDR3 reads TGTGCCACCAGTGGGCAACAGGGACAAAATGAAAAACTGTTTTTT.